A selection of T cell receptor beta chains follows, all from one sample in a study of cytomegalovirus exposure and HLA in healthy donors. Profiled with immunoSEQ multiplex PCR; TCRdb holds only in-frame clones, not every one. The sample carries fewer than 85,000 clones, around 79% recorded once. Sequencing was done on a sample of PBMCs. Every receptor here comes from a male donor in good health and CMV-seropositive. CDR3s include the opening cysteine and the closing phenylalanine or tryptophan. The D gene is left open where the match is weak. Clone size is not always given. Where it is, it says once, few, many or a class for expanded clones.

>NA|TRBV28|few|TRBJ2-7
TGTGCCAGCACCCTGATGGCCTCAGGAGAGCAGTACTTC
CASTLMASGEQYF
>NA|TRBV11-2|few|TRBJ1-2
TGTGCCAGCAGCTTGCTACCCTCGACAGTATATGGCTACACCTTC
CASSLLPSTVYGYTF
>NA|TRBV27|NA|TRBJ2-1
TGTGCCAGCAGCCTGCAGGGAAACTACAATGAGCAGTTCTTC
CASSLQGNYNEQFF
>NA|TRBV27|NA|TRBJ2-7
TGTGCCAGCAGTTTATCCCTGTCGAAGAGCTACGAGCAGTACTTC
CASSLSLSKSYEQYF
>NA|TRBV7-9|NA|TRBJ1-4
TGTGCCAGCAGTCATCCGGGACAAACGAATGAAAAACTGTTTTTT
CASSHPGQTNEKLFF
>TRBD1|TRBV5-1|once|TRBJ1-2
TGCGCCAGCAGCTTAGAGACAGGGGAGGTTGGCTACACCTTC
CASSLETGEVGYTF
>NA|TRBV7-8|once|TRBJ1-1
TGTGCCAGCAGCTTCCCCAGACGAGGGACTGAAGCTTTCTTT
CASSFPRRGTEAFF
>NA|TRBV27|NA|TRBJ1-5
TGTGCCAGCAGTCCCGACAGCACTGGCAATCAGCCCCAGCATTTT
CASSPDSTGNQPQHF
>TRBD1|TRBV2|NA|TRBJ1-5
TGTGCCAGCAGTGAGACAGGGGGAATCTCCTATAGCAATCAGCCCCAGCATTTT
CASSETGGISYSNQPQHF
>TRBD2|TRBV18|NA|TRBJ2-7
TGTGCCAGCTCACCGCCGGGAGGGGGAAGATCCTACGAGCAGTACTTC
CASSPPGGGRSYEQYF
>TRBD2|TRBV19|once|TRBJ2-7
TGTGCCAGTAGTCCCGGACTAGCGGGTACCTACGAGCAGTACTTC
CASSPGLAGTYEQYF
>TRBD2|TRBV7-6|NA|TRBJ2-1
TGTGCCAGCTCTCGGTCTAGCGGGAGAGTGGGGGCCAATGAGCAGTTCTTC
CASSRSSGRVGANEQFF
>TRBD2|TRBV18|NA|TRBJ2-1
TGTGCCAGCTCACCACGGAATAGCGGGGATGGGAATGAGCAGTTCTTC
CASSPRNSGDGNEQFF
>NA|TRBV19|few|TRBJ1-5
TGTGCCAGTAGTAGTGCCCAGGGGCCGATGCCCCAGCATTTT
CASSSAQGPMPQHF
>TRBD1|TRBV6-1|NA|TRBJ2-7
TGTGCCAGCAGAGAGGACAGGGGTTATGACGAGCAGTACTTC
CASREDRGYDEQYF
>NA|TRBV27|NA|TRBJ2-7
TGTGCCAGCAGTTTCAGGTTTTCCTACGAGCAGTACTTC
CASSFRFSYEQYF
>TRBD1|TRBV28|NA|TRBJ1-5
TGTGCCAGCGAGACCCACAGGGGCAGCAATCAGCCCCAGCATTTT
CASETHRGSNQPQHF
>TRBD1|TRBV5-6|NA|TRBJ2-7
TGTGCCAGCAGCTTTCTCGCAGGGGGCTACGAGCAGTACTTC
CASSFLAGGYEQYF
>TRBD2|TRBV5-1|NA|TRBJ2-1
TGCGCCAGCAGGGGACTAGCGGGAGGGGGGACCACCTACAATGAGCAGTTCTTC
CASRGLAGGGTTYNEQFF
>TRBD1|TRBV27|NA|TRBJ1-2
TGTGCCAGCAGACCTACAGGGGGCGACTATGGCTACACCTTC
CASRPTGGDYGYTF
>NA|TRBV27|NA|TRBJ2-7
TGTGCCAGCAGCCCCGACAGGTCCTACGAGCAGTACTTC
CASSPDRSYEQYF
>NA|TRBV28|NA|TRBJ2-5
TGTGCCAGCAAGTCTGGTGATGAGGAGACCCAGTACTTC
CASKSGDEETQYF
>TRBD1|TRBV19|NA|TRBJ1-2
TGTGCCAGTAGTATCAACAGGGGCCGCGACTATGGCTACACCTTC
CASSINRGRDYGYTF